Listed here are 19 T cell receptor beta chains from one sample, sequenced in a study of molecular identifiers for immune sequencing clone quantification. One entry per CDR3 protein results from TCRdb running MiXCR on the PCR reads. In the table there are about 510,000 distinct CDR3 sequences, roughly 24% of which are singletons. The sequenced material came from naive CD8+ T cells from blood, with Jurkat cell RNA spiked in. The subset denotes: FACS-sorted CD8+CD4-CCR7+CD45RA+ naive T cells. The receptors were gathered from a human donor in good health. Some libraries in this study had Jurkat cell RNA spiked in.

This clonotype was picked up many times. V and J are TRBV7-2 and TRBJ2-6; 12 nucleotides align to TRBD1. This CDR3 is 18 amino acids long. The V gene end was trimmed by 1 base and the J gene end by 0 bases; junction bases not matched to a gene: 1. CDR1 and CDR2 (germline): SGHTA, FQGNSA. CDR3 sequence: CASSLEGQGASGANVLTF. Here the CDR3 DNA reads TGTGCCAGCAGCTTAGAGGGACAGGGGGCCTCTGGGGCCAACGTCCTGACTTTC. Supplemented by reference TRBV7-2 and TRBJ2-6, the full variable domain reads GAGVSQSPSNKVTEKGKDVELRCDPISGHTALYWYRQSLGQGLEFLIYFQGNSAPDKSGLPSDRFSAERTGGSVSTLTIQRTQQEDSAVYLCASSLEGQGASGANVLTFGAGSRLTVL.

Regarding this clonotype: Being one base from a much bigger clone, this may be a read error. The CDR3 sequence is CSAKGTGEYSNQPQHF. CDR3 sequence (DNA): TGCAGTGCTAAGGGGACAGGGGAGTATAGCAATCAGCCCCAGCATTTT. The chain couples TRBV20-1 to TRBJ1-5; 10 nucleotides match TRBD1. CDR3 length: 16 residues. Germline V gives CDR1 DFQATT, CDR2 SNEGSKA (reference sequence). V lost 4 bases, J lost 0 bases, and 6 bases stayed unmatched.

Turning to this clonotype: A much larger clonotype is one base distant, so this may be a read error. The rearrangement joins TRBV7-2 to TRBJ2-7; 9 bases agree with TRBD2. The J segment lost 9 bases and the V segment lost 1 base, leaving 10 bases of the junction unmatched. The germline V gene encodes CDR1 SGHTA and CDR2 FQGNSA. CDR3 length equals 15 residues. In DNA form, the CDR3 reads TGTGCCAGCAGCTTAGAGTGGCGGGGGGGCCCCGCGCAGTACTTC. This encodes CASSLEWRGGPAQYF.

This clonotype was picked up one time. A clone one base away is much larger, so this may be a read error. The chain combines TRBV7-9 with TRBJ2-5; the D gene is possibly TRBD2 (5 bases). The J call is uncertain, as TRBJ2-1 better fits the DNA end. Looked up from germline, CDR1 is SEHNR and CDR2 is FQNEAQ (reference sequence). The CDR3 totals 14 residues. The chain's CDR3 is CASGVDFSEAAQFF. The CDR3 DNA sequence: TGTGCCAGCGGCGTAGACTTCTCGGAAGCGGCCCAGTTCTTC.

This clonotype occurred many times. CDR3 sequence: CASSVPSAGGLETQYF. The CDR3 DNA reads TGTGCCAGCAGCGTACCGTCGGCAGGGGGTTTAGAGACCCAGTACTTC. The chain is built from TRBV9 and TRBJ2-5, with 7 bases fitting TRBD1. The germline CDR1 and CDR2 sequences are SGDLS and YYNGEE. The CDR3 runs 16 residues. V dropped 1 base and J dropped 4; count of bases not matched to a gene: 10.

This clonotype occurred many times. The chain links TRBV6-2 or TRBV6-3 to TRBJ1-1; TRBD1 aligns across 9 bases. The CDR3 length is 18 residues. The junction had 12 bases not matched to a gene; V was cut back by 2 bases and J by 2 bases. CDR1 MNHEY and CDR2 SVGEGT come from the germline V gene. As DNA, the CDR3 is TGTGCCAGCAGTTACCATCTAACAGGGGGCGCGTACAACACTGAAGCTTTCTTT. Translating it yields CASSYHLTGGAYNTEAFF.

This clonotype has just one count. The V gene is TRBV20-1, the J gene TRBJ2-7; 9 bases align to TRBD2. The ends lost 0 bases at V and 3 bases at J; junction bases unmatched: 6. The CDR3 loop spans 15 amino acids. CDR1 DFQATT and CDR2 SNEGSKA come from the germline V gene (reference sequence). CDR3 sequence reads: CSARERGSGSYEQYF. CDR3 nucleotides: TGCAGTGCTAGAGAGAGGGGTAGCGGGAGCTACGAGCAGTACTTC.

Points on this clonotype: A single base separates this from a much larger clone, so it may be a read error. The chain employs TRBV20-1 and TRBJ2-3; TRBD1 matches 7 bases. The CDR3 totals 13 residues. In germline, CDR1 is DFQATT, CDR2 SNEGSKA (reference sequence). CDR3 DNA: TGCAGTGCTAGGGGGACAGTTCCAGATACGCAGTGTTTT. This translates into CSARGTVPDTQCF.

With regard to this clonotype: This could be a read error, since a much larger clone is one nucleotide away. V is TRBV14 and J is TRBJ2-3, with D perhaps matching TRBD2 (5 bases). The CDR3 extends over 16 amino acids. The V end lost 4 bases, the J end lost 4 bases, and 18 bases lay between the germline ends. Germline values: CDR1 SGHDN, CDR2 FVKESK. CDR3 loop: CASSPRVLASADTQYF. The CDR3 DNA is TGTGCCAGCAGCCCCCGGGTCCTAGCTTCGGCAGATACGCAGTATTTT.

This clonotype has just a few counts. The V gene is TRBV28, the J gene TRBJ2-7; D might be TRBD2 (6 bases). Germline V lookup: CDR1 MDHEN, CDR2 SYDVKM. V lost 8 bases and J 3 bases, leaving 14 bases between the germline ends. CDR3 length: 13 amino acids. The CDR3 nucleotides read TGTGCCAGCGGGGAGGCTGGAGGCTACGAGCAGTACTTC. Translation: CASGEAGGYEQYF.

CDR3 DNA sequence: TGTGCCAGGACTAGCGGTTCAGATACGCAGTATTTT. It yields the protein CARTSGSDTQYF. The chain couples TRBV21-1 to TRBJ2-3; the listed D gene, TRBD2, was not tested against the DNA. TRBV21-1 counts as a pseudogene. This CDR3 comprises 12 residues.

Notes on this clonotype: Its ends do not fully match the called genes, so a read error is possible. The chain carries TRBV9 and TRBJ2-3; 8 bases are shared with TRBD1. The germline gives CDR1 SGDLS, CDR2 YYNGEE. The CDR3 contains 16 residues. The CDR3 spells CASSVGLGAGTGTQYF. The CDR3 bases are TGTGCCAGCAGCGTAGGGCTGGGGGCTGGGACAGGTACGCAGTATTTT.

This clonotype was observed a handful of times. This sequence may be a read error, since a much larger clone differs from it by one base. J is TRBJ1-5 and V is TRBV2; 9 bases fit TRBD1. Looked up from germline, CDR1 is SNHLY and CDR2 is FYNNEI. The CDR3 loop spans 19 amino acids. For the CDR3, the DNA is TGTGCCAGCAGTGGACACCGGGACAGGGACCCTCTGAGCAATCAGCCCCAGCGTTTT. This sequence encodes CASSGHRDRDPLSNQPQRF.

The chain couples TRBV4-1 to TRBJ2-7; possibly TRBD2 for D (6 bases). CDR1 is MGHRA and CDR2 is YSYEKL in the germline V gene. Trimming left V 4 bases short and J 3 bases short, with 10 bases between. The CDR3 sequence is 13 residues long. The CDR3 here is CASSRGLIYEQYF. CDR3 DNA: TGCGCCAGCAGCCGGGGACTGATCTACGAGCAGTACTTC.

As regards this clonotype: This may come from a read error, since a much larger clone is one base off. The chain carries TRBV28 and TRBJ2-5; 8 positions match TRBD1. The CDR3 extends over 13 amino acids. Germline loops: CDR1 MDHEN, CDR2 SYDVKM. Written as DNA, the CDR3 is TGTGCCGGCAGCCCGGACAGGGAGGCGGCCCAGTACTTC. As protein: CAGSPDREAAQYF. Variable domain in full (rest from reference TRBV28 and TRBJ2-5): DVKVTQSSRYLVKRTGEKVFLECVQDMDHENMFWYRQDPGLGLRLIYFSYDVKMKEKGDIPEGYSVSREKKERFSLILESASTNQTSMYLCAGSPDREAAQYFGPGTRLLVL.

A remark on this clonotype: A much larger clone sits a single nucleotide away, making a read error possible. The rearrangement links TRBV4-1 to TRBJ2-3; TRBD2 aligns across 7 bases. From germline, CDR1 is MGHRA and CDR2 YSYEKL. V shed 4 bases, J shed 13 bases, and the junction held 11 bases outside the gene matches. The CDR3 extends over 13 amino acids. The CDR3 here is CASSPPGTNTEYF. Here the CDR3 DNA reads TGCGCCAGCAGCCCCCCCGGGACTAATACCGAGTATTTT.

This clonotype was seen more than once but under ten times. This rearrangement joins TRBV11-1 to TRBJ2-5; D uncertain. CDR1 is SGHAT, CDR2 FQDESV, per germline (reference sequence). The CDR3 runs to 12 residues. V gave up 3 bases and J gave up 4 bases, with 6 bases separating them. Written as DNA, the CDR3 is TGTGCCAGCAGCTTTAACGGAGAGACCCAGTACTTC. Protein product: CASSFNGETQYF. Complete variable domain (other parts from reference TRBV11-1 and TRBJ2-5): EAEVAQSPRYKITEKSQAVAFWCDPISGHATLYWYRQILGQGPELLVQFQDESVVDDSQLPKDRFSAERLKGVDSTLKIQPAELGDSAMYLCASSFNGETQYFGPGTRLLVL.

This clonotype was observed at least ten times. This chain joins TRBV20-1 and TRBJ2-7; D is unclear. V was clipped by 1 base and J by 2 bases, with 12 bases between them. CDR3 size: 14 residues. Germline values: CDR1 DFQATT, CDR2 SNEGSKA (reference sequence). CDR3 nucleotides: TGCAGTGCTAGAGGACAAGTGGATCCCTACGAGCAGTACTTC. Its translation: CSARGQVDPYEQYF.

This clonotype was seen a few times. CDR3 sequence: CAISEPQKGIYEQYF. The DNA for the CDR3 is TGTGCCATCAGTGAGCCCCAAAAAGGGATCTACGAGCAGTACTTC. The chain employs TRBV10-3 and TRBJ2-7; no definite D call. The CDR3 runs 15 residues. V lost 2 bases and J lost 3, with 14 bases in between. The germline CDR1 and CDR2 sequences are ENHRY and SYGVKD.